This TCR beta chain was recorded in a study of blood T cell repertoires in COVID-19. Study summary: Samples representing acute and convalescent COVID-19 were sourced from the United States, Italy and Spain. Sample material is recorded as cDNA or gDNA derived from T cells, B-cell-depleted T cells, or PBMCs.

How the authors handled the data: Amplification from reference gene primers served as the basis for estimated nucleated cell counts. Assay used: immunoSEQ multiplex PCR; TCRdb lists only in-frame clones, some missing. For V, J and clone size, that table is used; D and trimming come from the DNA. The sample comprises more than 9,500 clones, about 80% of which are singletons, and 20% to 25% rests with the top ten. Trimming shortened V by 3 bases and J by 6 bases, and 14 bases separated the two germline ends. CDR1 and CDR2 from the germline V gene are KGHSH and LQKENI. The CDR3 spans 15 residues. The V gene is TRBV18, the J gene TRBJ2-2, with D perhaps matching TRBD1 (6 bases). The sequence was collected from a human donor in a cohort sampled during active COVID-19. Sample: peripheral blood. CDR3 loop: CASSPPGQMAGELFF. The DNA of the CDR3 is TGTGCCAGCTCACCCCCGGGACAAATGGCCGGGGAGCTGTTTTTT.